Below, one T cell receptor beta chain is given with its context. TCRdb used MiXCR to reprocess the 5' RACE reads, holding one entry per CDR3 protein. The sample lists approximately 630,000 distinct CDR3 sequences, about 7% seen once, with 1.6% in the top ten. The data originate from a study of identical twins. From germline, CDR1 is PRHDT and CDR2 FYEKMQ (reference sequence). This CDR3 comprises 15 residues. The V end was cut by 5 bases, the J end by 5 bases, with 18 bases between. These records were also assigned to another study, of yellow fever vaccine responses in identical twins.

This sequence originates from a woman between 18 and 30 years old in good health. What was sequenced was PBMCs. The rearrangement links TRBV13 to TRBJ2-5; D is ambiguous. CDR3 sequence reads: CASSNRVPSRETQYF. For the CDR3, the DNA is TGTGCCAGCAGCAACCGGGTTCCATCAAGGGAGACCCAGTACTTC.